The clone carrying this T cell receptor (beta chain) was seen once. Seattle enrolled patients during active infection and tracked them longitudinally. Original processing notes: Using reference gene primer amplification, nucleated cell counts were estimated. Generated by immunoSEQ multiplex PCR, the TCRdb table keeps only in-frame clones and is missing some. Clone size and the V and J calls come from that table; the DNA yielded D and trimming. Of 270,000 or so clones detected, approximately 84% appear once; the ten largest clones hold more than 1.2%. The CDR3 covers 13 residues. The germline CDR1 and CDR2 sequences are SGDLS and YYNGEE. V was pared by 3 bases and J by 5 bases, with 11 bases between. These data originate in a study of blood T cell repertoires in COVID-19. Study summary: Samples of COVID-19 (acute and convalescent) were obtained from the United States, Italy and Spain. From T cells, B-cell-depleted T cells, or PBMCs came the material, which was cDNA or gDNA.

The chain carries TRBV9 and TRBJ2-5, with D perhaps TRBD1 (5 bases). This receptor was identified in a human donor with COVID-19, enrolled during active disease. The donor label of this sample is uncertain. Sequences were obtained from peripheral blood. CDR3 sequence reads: CASSADNRETQYF. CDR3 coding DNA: TGTGCCAGCAGCGCGGACAACCGGGAGACCCAGTACTTC.